This is a list of T cell receptor beta chains from one sample in a study of CD8+ T cells in alopecia areata. Sequencing used immunoSEQ multiplex PCR; TCRdb keeps in-frame clones, though not all of them. The top ten clones hold approximately 1% of a sample with 150,000 to 200,000 clones, more than 50% of them seen once. The sequencing here drew on CD4+ T cells sorted from blood, taken at week 24, from a patient treated with tofacitinib. Receptors originate from a human donor with alopecia areata. CDR3s include the opening cysteine and the closing phenylalanine or tryptophan. D genes are given only for firm matches. Clone size is stated in some rows and not others, as once, few, many or a class when expanded.

TRBV7-2,TRBJ2-2,NA,NA,CASSLDGSTGELFF,TGTGCCAGCAGCTTAGATGGTAGCACCGGGGAGCTGTTTTTT
TRBV4-1,TRBJ2-2,NA,NA,CASSATENTGELFF,TGCGCCAGCAGCGCGACTGAGAACACCGGGGAGCTGTTTTTT
TRBV19,TRBJ2-1,few,NA,CASSRAPGGSVEQFF,TGTGCCAGCTCCCGCGCTCCGGGGGGCTCGGTGGAGCAGTTCTTC
TRBV5-1,TRBJ2-3,few,TRBD2,CASSRTPFRGGAPTDTQYF,TGCGCCAGCAGCCGGACCCCTTTCCGCGGGGGGGCTCCCACAGATACGCAGTATTTT
TRBV9,TRBJ2-3,many,TRBD2,CASSVLAGLFTDTQYF,TGTGCCAGCAGCGTATTAGCGGGGCTTTTCACAGATACGCAGTATTTT
TRBV19,TRBJ1-2,NA,NA,CASGIRDTYGYTF,TGTGCCAGTGGTATTCGGGACACCTATGGCTACACCTTC
TRBV4-3,TRBJ1-2,NA,TRBD1,CASSSGQGTWSDGYTF,TGCGCCAGCAGCAGTGGACAGGGAACATGGTCCGACGGCTACACCTTC
TRBV2,TRBJ2-1,NA,NA,CASSRDSYYNEQFF,TGTGCCAGCAGTCGGGACTCGTACTACAATGAGCAGTTCTTC
TRBV30,TRBJ2-2,NA,NA,CAWSVLGATGELFF,TGTGCCTGGAGTGTACTTGGGGCCACCGGGGAGCTGTTTTTT
TRBV29-1,TRBJ1-4,NA,NA,CSVRGLLANEKLFF,TGCAGCGTTCGGGGGTTGTTGGCTAATGAAAAACTGTTTTTT
TRBV9,TRBJ2-7,NA,TRBD1,CASSPRTGSTYEQYF,TGTGCCAGCAGCCCAAGGACAGGGTCAACCTACGAGCAGTACTTC
TRBV5-1,TRBJ2-5,NA,NA,CASSLGVPQETQYF,TGCGCCAGCAGCTTGGGGGTCCCCCAAGAGACCCAGTACTTC
TRBV27,TRBJ2-5,NA,NA,CASSPDRLTQETQYF,TGTGCCAGCAGTCCCGACAGGCTGACTCAAGAGACCCAGTACTTC
TRBV7-2,TRBJ2-5,few,NA,CASSLGDGTRGEQETQYF,TGTGCCAGCAGCTTAGGCGACGGAACCCGAGGGGAGCAAGAGACCCAGTACTTC
TRBV2,TRBJ2-1,few,TRBD2,CASSGAGVSYNEQFF,TGTGCCAGCAGTGGAGCGGGGGTCTCCTACAATGAGCAGTTCTTC
TRBV19,TRBJ1-2,few,NA,CASSIATVNGYTF,TGTGCCAGTAGTATAGCGACAGTAAACGGCTACACCTTC
TRBV4-3,TRBJ2-1,NA,NA,CASSQDRQGSFSYNEQFF,TGCGCCAGCAGCCAAGATCGCCAGGGCTCATTCTCCTACAATGAGCAGTTCTTC
TRBV29-1,TRBJ1-1,few,NA,CSVETQRVMNTEAFF,TGCAGCGTTGAGACCCAACGGGTTATGAACACTGAAGCTTTCTTT
TRBV29-1,TRBJ1-1,NA,TRBD1,CSVKTGGQYEAFF,TGCAGCGTAAAAACAGGGGGCCAATATGAAGCTTTCTTT
TRBV30,TRBJ1-1,NA,NA,CAWKGNLDRTAFF,TGTGCCTGGAAGGGAAATCTTGACAGGACGGCTTTCTTT
TRBV2,TRBJ2-7,NA,NA,CASRPGNYEQYF,TGTGCCAGCCGCCCGGGGAACTACGAGCAGTACTTC
TRBV25-1,TRBJ2-1,NA,NA,CASSPPAPGLYNEQFF,TGTGCCAGCAGTCCACCGGCCCCCGGGCTCTACAATGAGCAGTTCTTC
TRBV7-8,TRBJ2-2,NA,TRBD1,CASRSTRTGIVGELFF,TGTGCCAGCAGGTCTACCAGGACAGGGATTGTCGGGGAGCTGTTTTTT
TRBV25-1,TRBJ1-6,NA,NA,CASSGTKSPLHF,TGTGCCAGCAGTGGTACGAAATCACCCCTCCACTTT
TRBV29-1,TRBJ2-7,NA,TRBD1,CSVLPGTGSYEQYF,TGCAGCGTCCTCCCCGGGACAGGCTCCTACGAGCAGTACTTC
TRBV29-1,TRBJ2-4,once,TRBD1,CSVVPQGVNIQYF,TGCAGCGTTGTTCCACAGGGGGTGAACATTCAGTACTTC
TRBV19,TRBJ2-6,NA,NA,CASSISGVVSGANVLTF,TGTGCCAGTAGTATATCAGGGGTGGTGAGTGGGGCCAACGTCCTGACTTTC
TRBV5-1,TRBJ2-1,NA,NA,CASRDTSNEQFF,TGCGCCAGCAGGGACACCTCCAATGAGCAGTTCTTC
TRBV14,TRBJ2-5,NA,NA,CASSQGSKETQYF,TGTGCCAGCAGCCAAGGCTCTAAAGAGACCCAGTACTTC
TRBV4-3,TRBJ2-3,few,NA,CASSQDRGRTDTQYF,TGCGCCAGCAGCCAAGATAGAGGCCGCACAGATACGCAGTATTTT
TRBV28,TRBJ1-2,NA,NA,CASTKPQGGGYGYTF,TGTGCCAGCACCAAACCCCAGGGTGGAGGCTATGGCTACACCTTC
TRBV7-9,TRBJ2-3,NA,TRBD1,CASSLPIFRQGAEYF,TGTGCCAGCAGCCTACCTATATTTCGACAGGGGGCCGAGTATTTT
TRBV10-3,TRBJ1-6,few,NA,CAISEGQSLHF,TGTGCCATCAGTGAGGGCCAGTCCCTCCACTTT
TRBV15,TRBJ1-2,NA,NA,CATSRDPDRDYGYTF,TGTGCCACCAGCAGAGACCCCGACAGAGACTATGGCTACACCTTC
TRBV29-1,TRBJ2-7,NA,TRBD1,CSVVTTTGSSYEQYF,TGCAGCGTTGTGACCACGACAGGGTCCTCCTACGAGCAGTACTTC
TRBV27,TRBJ1-6,NA,TRBD1,CASSDVRVSRTGVRPLHF,TGTGCCAGCAGTGACGTAAGGGTGTCCAGGACAGGCGTTCGACCCCTCCACTTT
TRBV9,TRBJ2-1,NA,TRBD1,CASSPLDRLNEQFF,TGTGCCAGCAGCCCACTGGACAGGTTAAATGAGCAGTTCTTC
TRBV18,TRBJ1-4,few,NA,CASSRVDGEKLFF,TGTGCCAGCTCACGGGTCGACGGTGAAAAACTGTTTTTT
TRBV30,TRBJ1-1,NA,TRBD1,CAWRPTDRGTAEAFF,TGTGCCTGGAGACCTACTGACAGGGGCACCGCTGAAGCTTTCTTT
TRBV7-2,TRBJ1-5,NA,NA,CASSPDPYNQPQHF,TGTGCCAGCAGCCCGGACCCTTACAATCAGCCCCAGCATTTT
TRBV29-1,TRBJ1-1,NA,NA,CSAGSSDTEAFF,TGCAGCGCCGGGTCCTCTGACACTGAAGCTTTCTTT
TRBV29-1,TRBJ1-1,few,NA,CSVVSPSKGNTEAFF,TGCAGCGTGGTATCCCCGAGTAAGGGGAACACTGAAGCTTTCTTT
TRBV6-5,TRBJ1-2,NA,NA,CASGGPENYGYTF,TGTGCCAGCGGGGGCCCCGAAAACTATGGCTACACCTTC
TRBV29-1,TRBJ2-2,NA,TRBD1,CSVLGQSLGELFF,TGCAGCGTTTTGGGACAGAGCCTCGGGGAGCTGTTTTTT
TRBV30,TRBJ1-2,NA,TRBD1,CALVHRGQLDGYTF,TGTGCCTTAGTTCACAGGGGCCAGCTCGATGGCTACACCTTC
TRBV29-1,TRBJ2-1,NA,TRBD1,CSVSRGNEQFF,TGCAGCGTTTCCAGGGGGAATGAGCAGTTCTTC
TRBV13,TRBJ2-3,NA,TRBD1,CASSTDRGPPDTQYF,TGTGCCAGCAGCACCGACAGGGGGCCTCCAGATACGCAGTATTTT
TRBV30,TRBJ1-2,NA,NA,CAWSKGGYGYTF,TGTGCCTGGAGTAAGGGCGGCTATGGCTACACCTTC
TRBV25-1,TRBJ1-2,NA,NA,CASSARDGRGDYGYTF,TGTGCCAGCAGTGCTCGGGACGGCCGGGGGGACTATGGCTACACCTTC
TRBV5-1,TRBJ1-6,NA,NA,CASSSGPYNSPLHF,TGCGCCAGCAGTTCAGGGCCCTATAATTCACCCCTCCACTTT
TRBV7-2,TRBJ2-2,NA,TRBD1,CASTLQGASGELFF,TGTGCCAGCACGTTACAGGGGGCCTCCGGAGAGCTGTTTTTT
TRBV9,TRBJ1-1,NA,NA,CASSVGTNTEAFF,TGTGCCAGCAGCGTCGGGACAAACACTGAAGCTTTCTTT
TRBV6-6,TRBJ2-7,NA,NA,CASSYSFGAVVEQYF,TGTGCCAGCAGTTACTCATTCGGGGCGGTCGTCGAGCAGTACTTC